The 20 T cell receptor beta chains below come from one sample, sequenced in a study of T cell responses to AZD1222 COVID-19 vaccine. Method: immunoSEQ multiplex PCR; TCRdb's copy keeps in-frame clones and lacks some. In the table there are approximately 100,000 clones, approximately 90% of which are singletons. The material sequenced was peripheral blood, taken on day 0 of AZD1222 vaccination. The origin of the receptors is an adult in good health.

The J gene is TRBJ1-5, the V gene TRBV3-1 (or the pseudogene TRBV3-2); no clear D gene. Germline lookup yields CDR1 LGHDT and CDR2 YNNKEL (reference sequence). The CDR3 runs to 15 residues. The V gene lost 1 base and the J gene lost 1 base, with 8 bases spanning the gap. The CDR3: CASSQGVRSNQPQHF. As DNA, the CDR3 is TGTGCCAGCAGCCAAGGGGTTAGGAGCAATCAGCCCCAGCATTTT.

The chain recombines TRBV11-2 with TRBJ1-4; D might be TRBD1 (5 bases). Deletions cut 0 bases from V and 5 bases from J, with 10 bases between. Germline V gene data show CDR1 as SGHAT and CDR2 as FQNNGV. CDR3 length: 15 amino acids. CDR3 residues: CASSLELGTNEKLFF. The CDR3 DNA follows: TGTGCCAGCAGCTTAGAGCTGGGGACGAATGAAAAACTGTTTTTT.

The chain joins TRBV6-1 to TRBJ2-7; D may be TRBD1 (6 bases). Trimming removed 2 bases at V and 7 bases at J, with 15 bases between. Looked up from germline, CDR1 is MNHNS and CDR2 is SASEGT. The CDR3 loop spans 14 amino acids. The CDR3 DNA sequence: TGTGCCAGCAGTGAACGACAGGAAACACCAGAGCAGTACTTC. Amino acids: CASSERQETPEQYF.

Only one count was recorded for this clone. This sequence joins TRBV27 and TRBJ2-2, with 8 bases lining up with TRBD2. Germline V gene lookup returns CDR1 MNHEY and CDR2 SMNVEV (reference sequence). The CDR3 has 20 residues. V trimming: 7 bases; J trimming: 0 bases; junction bases outside the gene matches: 19. CDR3 sequence (DNA): TGTGCCAGCACCCTAGCTGTACTCGGGGGGGACAAAACGAACACCGGGGAGCTGTTTTTT. Translation: CASTLAVLGGDKTNTGELFF.

This chain uses TRBV7-2 with TRBJ2-7; 9 positions match TRBD2. The ends lost 4 bases at V and 0 bases at J; junction bases unmatched: 4. This CDR3 is 15 amino acids long. The V gene's germline CDR1 is SGHTA and CDR2 FQGNSA. The CDR3 coding sequence is TGTGCCAGCAGCTGGCGGGGGGGCAGCTCCTACGAGCAGTACTTC. Protein sequence: CASSWRGGSSYEQYF.

V gene TRBV21-1 combines with J gene TRBJ1-3; the table calls TRBD1, which could not be checked here. TRBV21-1 constitutes a pseudogene. The CDR3 loop spans 17 amino acids. CDR3 loop: CASSNKKQVPSGNTIYF. CDR3 coding DNA: TGTGCCAGCAGCAATAAGAAACAGGTTCCCTCTGGAAACACCATATATTTT.

This clone occurred once. The chain links TRBV7-2 to TRBJ1-2; TRBD1 is a possible D gene (6 bases). This CDR3 has 15 amino acids. CDR1 is SGHTA and CDR2 is FQGNSA in the germline V gene. Trimming took 5 bases from V and 3 from J, leaving 16 bases between them. The CDR3 DNA sequence: TGTGCCAGCAGCCCACAACAGGGAGGGGACTATGGCTACACCTTC. Translating it yields CASSPQQGGDYGYTF.

The chain recombines TRBV19 with TRBJ1-2; no clear D. Trimming took off 3 bases at V and 1 base at J, with 6 bases between the two ends. CDR1 is LNHDA, CDR2 SQIVND, per germline (reference sequence). The CDR3 consists of 13 residues. CDR3 in amino acids: CASSIHGNYGYTF. In nucleotides, the CDR3 is TGTGCCAGTAGTATCCATGGTAACTATGGCTACACCTTC.

J is TRBJ2-7 and V is TRBV27; the match to TRBD1 covers 8 bases. The CDR3 length is 14 residues. The ends lost 1 base at V and 2 bases at J; junction bases unmatched: 1. Germline assignment: CDR1 MNHEY and CDR2 SMNVEV (reference sequence). CDR3 region: CASSLLGQAYEQYF. Written as DNA, the CDR3 is TGTGCCAGCAGTTTATTGGGACAGGCCTACGAGCAGTACTTC.

V gene TRBV11-2 combines with J gene TRBJ1-2; TRBD1 might be the D (5 bases). The CDR3 runs to 13 residues. Looked up from germline, CDR1 is SGHAT and CDR2 is FQNNGV. Trimming stripped 1 base from V and 6 bases from J, with 9 bases between. The CDR3 is CASSLGAGNGYTF. The CDR3 nucleotides read TGTGCCAGCAGCTTAGGGGCAGGGAATGGCTACACCTTC.

The chain couples TRBV21-1 to TRBJ2-7; the table calls TRBD1, which could not be checked here. TRBV21-1 is a pseudogene locus. This CDR3 comprises 15 residues. The CDR3 loop is CASSKVNDRGNEQYF. The CDR3 coding sequence is TGTGCCAGCAGCAAAGTCAACGACAGGGGTAACGAGCAGTACTTC.

The rearrangement joins TRBV6-1 to TRBJ2-1, with 7 bases aligning to TRBD1. V was pared by 4 bases and J by 2 bases, with 8 bases of the junction left unmatched. Germline CDR1 and CDR2: MNHNS and SASEGT. The CDR3 consists of 16 residues. CDR3 nucleotides: TGTGCCAGCAGTGTAGCCGGGACAGAGACCTACAATGAGCAGTTCTTC. Amino acid sequence: CASSVAGTETYNEQFF.

The genes are TRBV2 and TRBJ2-3; 7 bases fit TRBD1. This CDR3 has 15 residues. Trimming cost V 3 bases and J 6 bases; bases outside gene matches: 9. Germline CDR1 and CDR2: SNHLY and FYNNEI. CDR3 in amino acids: CASSDAGGSSDTQYF. CDR3 sequence (DNA): TGTGCCAGCAGTGATGCAGGGGGATCCTCCGATACGCAGTATTTT. The full variable domain, completed using reference TRBV2 and TRBJ2-3, is EPEVTQTPSHQVTQMGQEVILRCVPISNHLYFYWYRQILGQKVEFLVSFYNNEISEKSEIFDDQFSVERPDGSNFTLKIRSTKLEDSAMYFCASSDAGGSSDTQYFGPGTRLTVL.

V usage is TRBV3-1 (or the pseudogene TRBV3-2) and J usage is TRBJ2-4; TRBD2 aligns across 15 bases. J gave up 3 bases and V 5 bases, and 17 bases lay outside the gene matches. Germline values: CDR1 LGHDT, CDR2 YNNKEL (reference sequence). CDR3 length equals 21 residues. The CDR3 protein is CASSSQYKGLAGGQIKNIQYF. The DNA for the CDR3 is TGTGCCAGCAGCTCACAATACAAGGGACTAGCGGGGGGACAGATCAAAAACATTCAGTACTTC.

This clone came up once. V gene TRBV30 combines with J gene TRBJ1-2; perhaps TRBD1 as D (5 bases). This CDR3 has 18 residues. Germline V gene lookup returns CDR1 GTSNPN and CDR2 SVGIG (reference sequence). The V end was cut by 5 bases, the J end by 3 bases, with 28 bases between. The CDR3 here is CAWSLRGQGTLLHYGYTF. The CDR3 nucleotides are TGTGCCTGGTCCCTACGAGGGCAGGGAACCCTCCTCCACTATGGCTACACCTTC.

The gene calls are TRBV6-5 and TRBJ2-7, with 8 bases aligning to TRBD1. The CDR3 is 15 residues long. Per germline, CDR1 MNHEY and CDR2 SVGAGI. The J segment lost 0 bases and the V segment lost 8 bases, leaving 9 bases of the junction unmatched. CDR3 in amino acids: CASQAIGTGSYEQYF. For the CDR3, the DNA is TGTGCCAGCCAGGCAATCGGGACAGGCTCCTACGAGCAGTACTTC.

The chain carries TRBV6-5 and TRBJ1-2; 7 bases match TRBD1. The CDR3 spans 15 residues. Germline V gene data show CDR1 as MNHEY and CDR2 as SVGAGI. Germline trimming cut 8 bases from V and 0 bases from J; bases unmatched to any gene: 9. CDR3 protein: CASCRDSLTNYGYTF. CDR3 sequence (DNA): TGTGCCAGCTGTCGGGACAGCCTAACTAACTATGGCTACACCTTC.

DNA of the CDR3: TGTGCCAGCAGTTTGGGGGGACAGAGCTATGGCTACACCTTC. Amino acid sequence: CASSLGGQSYGYTF. The chain has TRBV28 and TRBJ1-2; 7 nucleotides align to TRBD1. CDR1 and CDR2 from the germline V gene are MDHEN and SYDVKM. The CDR3 is 14 amino acids. V lost 3 bases and J lost 4; bases outside the gene matches: 5.

V gene TRBV3-1 (or the pseudogene TRBV3-2) combines with J gene TRBJ2-1, with D possibly matching TRBD1 (6 bases). The V gene lost 1 base and the J gene lost 9 bases, with 10 bases spanning the gap. Germline V gene lookup returns CDR1 LGHDT and CDR2 YNNKEL (reference sequence). This CDR3 has 13 residues. The CDR3 DNA follows: TGTGCCAGCAGCCAAGCGAGAGGGGGTGAGCAGTTCTTC. Translated, it gives CASSQARGGEQFF.

The J gene is TRBJ1-1, the V gene TRBV19; D is perhaps TRBD1 (6 bases). The CDR3 extends over 13 amino acids. The ends were cut back, 11 bases at V and 3 bases at J, with 16 bases in the middle. Germline-derived CDR1 and CDR2 are LNHDA and SQIVND (reference sequence). The CDR3 nucleotides read TGTGCCCGCCTAGGGAAGGGGGACACTGAAGCTTTCTTT. Translation gives CARLGKGDTEAFF.